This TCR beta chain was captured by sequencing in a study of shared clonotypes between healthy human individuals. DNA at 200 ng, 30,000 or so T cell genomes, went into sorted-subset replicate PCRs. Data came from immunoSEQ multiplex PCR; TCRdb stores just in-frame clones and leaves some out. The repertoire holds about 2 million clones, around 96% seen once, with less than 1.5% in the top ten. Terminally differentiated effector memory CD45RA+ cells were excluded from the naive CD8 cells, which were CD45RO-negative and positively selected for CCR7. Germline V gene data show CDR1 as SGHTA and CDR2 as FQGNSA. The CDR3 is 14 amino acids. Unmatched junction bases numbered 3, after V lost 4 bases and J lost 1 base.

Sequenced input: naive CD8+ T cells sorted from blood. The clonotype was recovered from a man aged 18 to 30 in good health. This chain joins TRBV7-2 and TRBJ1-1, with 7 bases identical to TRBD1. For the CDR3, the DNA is TGTGCCAGCAGCTACGGGACAGAGAACACTGAAGCTTTCTTT. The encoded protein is CASSYGTENTEAFF.